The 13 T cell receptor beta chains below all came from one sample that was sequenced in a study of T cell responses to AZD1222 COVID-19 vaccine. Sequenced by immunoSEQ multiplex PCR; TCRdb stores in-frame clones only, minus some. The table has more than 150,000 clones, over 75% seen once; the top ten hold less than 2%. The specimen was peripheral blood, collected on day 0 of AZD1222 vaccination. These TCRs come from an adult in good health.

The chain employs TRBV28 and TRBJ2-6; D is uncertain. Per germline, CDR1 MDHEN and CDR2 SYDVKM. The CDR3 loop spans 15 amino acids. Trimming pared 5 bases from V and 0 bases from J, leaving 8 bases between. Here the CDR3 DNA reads TGTGCCAGCAGTGCGGAGAGCTCTGGGGCCAACGTCCTGACTTTC. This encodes CASSAESSGANVLTF. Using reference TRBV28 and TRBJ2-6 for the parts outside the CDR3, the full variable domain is DVKVTQSSRYLVKRTGEKVFLECVQDMDHENMFWYRQDPGLGLRLIYFSYDVKMKEKGDIPEGYSVSREKKERFSLILESASTNQTSMYLCASSAESSGANVLTFGAGSRLTVL.

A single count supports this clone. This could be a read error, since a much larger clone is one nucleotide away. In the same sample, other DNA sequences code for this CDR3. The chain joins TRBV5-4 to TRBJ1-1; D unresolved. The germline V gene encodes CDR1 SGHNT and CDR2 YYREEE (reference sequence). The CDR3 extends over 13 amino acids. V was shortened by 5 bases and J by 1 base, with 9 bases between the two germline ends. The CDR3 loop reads CASSLWSNTEAFF. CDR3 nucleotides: TGTGCCAGCAGTTTGTGGTCGAACACTGAAGCTTTCTTT. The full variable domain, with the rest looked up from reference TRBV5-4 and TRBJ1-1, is ETGVTQSPTHLIKTRGQQVTLRCSSQSGHNTVSWYQQALGQGPQFIFQYYREEENGRGNFPPRFSGLQFPNYSSELNVNALELDDSALYLCASSLWSNTEAFFGQGTRLTVV.

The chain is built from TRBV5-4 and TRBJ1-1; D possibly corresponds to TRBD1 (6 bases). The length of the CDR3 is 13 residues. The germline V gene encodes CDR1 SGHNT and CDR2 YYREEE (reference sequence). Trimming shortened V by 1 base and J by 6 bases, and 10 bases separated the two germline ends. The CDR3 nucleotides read TGTGCCAGCAGCTTGCGACAGGACCCTGAAGCTTTCTTT. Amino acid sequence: CASSLRQDPEAFF.

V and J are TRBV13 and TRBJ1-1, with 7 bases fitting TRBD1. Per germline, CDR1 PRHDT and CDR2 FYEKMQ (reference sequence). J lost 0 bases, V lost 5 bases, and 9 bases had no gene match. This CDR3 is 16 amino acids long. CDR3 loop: CASSPRQGFMNTEAFF. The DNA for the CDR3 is TGTGCCAGCAGCCCTCGACAGGGATTCATGAACACTGAAGCTTTCTTT.

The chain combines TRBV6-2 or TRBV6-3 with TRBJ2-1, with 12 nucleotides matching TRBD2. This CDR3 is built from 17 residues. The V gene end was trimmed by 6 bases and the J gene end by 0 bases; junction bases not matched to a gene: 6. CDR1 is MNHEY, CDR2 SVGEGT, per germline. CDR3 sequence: CASSPLAGGYSYNEQFF. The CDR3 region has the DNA TGTGCCAGCAGCCCTCTAGCGGGAGGGTACTCCTACAATGAGCAGTTCTTC.

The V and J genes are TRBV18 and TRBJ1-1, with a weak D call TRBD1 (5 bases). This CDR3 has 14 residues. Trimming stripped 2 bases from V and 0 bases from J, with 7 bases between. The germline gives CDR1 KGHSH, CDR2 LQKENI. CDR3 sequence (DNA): TGTGCCAGCTCACCAGGCAGGGTGAACACTGAAGCTTTCTTT. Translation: CASSPGRVNTEAFF.

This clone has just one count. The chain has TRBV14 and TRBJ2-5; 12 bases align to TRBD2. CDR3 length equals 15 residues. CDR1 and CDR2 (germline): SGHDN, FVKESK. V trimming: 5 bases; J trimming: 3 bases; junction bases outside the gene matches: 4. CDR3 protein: CASSYRLAGEETQYF. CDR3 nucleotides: TGTGCCAGCAGCTATCGACTAGCGGGAGAAGAGACCCAGTACTTC.

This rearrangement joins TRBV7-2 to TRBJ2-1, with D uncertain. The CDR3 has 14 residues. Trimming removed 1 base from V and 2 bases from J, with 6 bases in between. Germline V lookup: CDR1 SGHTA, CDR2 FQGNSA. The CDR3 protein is CASSLVSTYNEQFF. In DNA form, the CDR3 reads TGTGCCAGCAGCTTAGTGTCTACCTACAATGAGCAGTTCTTC.

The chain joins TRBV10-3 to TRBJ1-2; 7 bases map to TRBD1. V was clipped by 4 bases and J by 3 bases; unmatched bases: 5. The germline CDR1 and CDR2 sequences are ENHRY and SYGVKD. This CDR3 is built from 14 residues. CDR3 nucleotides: TGTGCCATCAGTGGGGGGACAGCTCACTATGGCTACACCTTC. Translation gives CAISGGTAHYGYTF.

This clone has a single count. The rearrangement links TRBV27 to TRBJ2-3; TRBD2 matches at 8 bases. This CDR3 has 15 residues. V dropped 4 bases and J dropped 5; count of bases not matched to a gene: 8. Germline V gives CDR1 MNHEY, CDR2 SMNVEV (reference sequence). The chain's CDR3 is CASSSLGRAEDTQYF. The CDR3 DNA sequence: TGTGCCAGCAGTTCGCTCGGGAGGGCCGAAGATACGCAGTATTTT.

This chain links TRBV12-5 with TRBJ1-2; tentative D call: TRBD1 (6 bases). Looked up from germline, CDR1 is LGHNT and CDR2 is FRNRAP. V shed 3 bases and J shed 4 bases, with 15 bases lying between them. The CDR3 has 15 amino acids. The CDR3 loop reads CASGFQGGVGYGYTF. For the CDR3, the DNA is TGTGCTAGTGGTTTTCAAGGGGGAGTAGGCTATGGCTACACCTTC.

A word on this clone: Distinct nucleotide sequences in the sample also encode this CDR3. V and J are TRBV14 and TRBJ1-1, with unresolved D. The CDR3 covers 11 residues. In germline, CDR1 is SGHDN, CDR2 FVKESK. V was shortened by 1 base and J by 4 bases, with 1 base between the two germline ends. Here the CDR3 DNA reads TGTGCCAGCAGCCAAGGCACTGAAGCTTTCTTT. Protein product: CASSQGTEAFF.

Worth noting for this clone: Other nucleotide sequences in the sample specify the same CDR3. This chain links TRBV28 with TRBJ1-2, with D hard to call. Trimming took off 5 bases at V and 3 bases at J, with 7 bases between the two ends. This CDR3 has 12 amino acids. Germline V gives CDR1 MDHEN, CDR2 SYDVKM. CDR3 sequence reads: CASSPSDYGYTF. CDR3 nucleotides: TGTGCCAGCAGTCCATCAGACTATGGCTACACCTTC.